This TCR beta chain derives from a study of identical twins. General study results and limits: Abundant beta clonotypes from cord blood bore fewer insertions; memory repertoires lacked this pattern.

This clonotype occurred a few times. Its antigen is undetermined. One entry per CDR3 protein results from TCRdb running MiXCR on the 5' RACE reads. The repertoire holds about 1.7 million distinct CDR3 sequences, with about 30% as singletons. Germline lookup yields CDR1 MNHEY and CDR2 SVGEGT. The V and J ends lost 5 bases and 2 bases respectively, with 12 bases between them. This CDR3 region has 14 residues. Sequenced input: cord blood. This chain uses TRBV6-2 or TRBV6-3 with TRBJ1-1; D perhaps matches TRBD1 (6 bases). The source is a newborn girl in good health. CDR3 sequence: CASSRGDSNTEAFF. The CDR3 nucleotides are TGTGCCAGCAGTAGGGGGGACTCAAACACTGAAGCTTTCTTT.